This T cell receptor (beta chain) is from a study of shared clonotypes between healthy human individuals. Study observations and caveats: Clonotype sharing across donors was expected to vary with sequencing depth. A small donor pool kept down the genetic and exposure-history diversity that was represented.

From germline, CDR1 is SGHAT and CDR2 FQDESV (reference sequence). The CDR3 is made up of 12 amino acids. The germline V and J ends were trimmed by 3 bases and 8 bases, with 8 bases remaining between them. This clone showed up many times. Its cognate antigen is unknown. The sequencing of unsorted PBMC DNA took place on ten immunoSEQ deep assay plates. Data came from immunoSEQ multiplex PCR; TCRdb stores just in-frame clones and leaves some out. Of a few hundred thousand clones detected, 70% to 85% appear once; the ten largest clones hold approximately 12%. Material: PBMCs. This TCR derives from a woman in her thirties or forties in good health. Some clones in this sample may be carry-over from other donors' samples. This chain uses TRBV11-1 with TRBJ2-1; D might be TRBD1 or TRBD2, each matching 6 bases. CDR3 loop: CASSLGGHEQFF. DNA for the CDR3: TGTGCCAGCAGCTTGGGGGGCCATGAGCAGTTCTTC.